What follows are 2 T cell receptor beta chains derived from one specimen sequenced in a study of metastatic and nonmetastatic thyroid tumors. TCRdb reanalyzed the PCR reads via MiXCR. The table lists roughly 42,000 clones, under 20% of them singletons. All patients reached thyroid surgery having received no treatment beforehand. Sequenced sample: tumor tissue. These receptor sequences come from a female donor with papillary thyroid cancer or a benign thyroid nodule (not recorded which). Some clones in this sample may be carry-over from other donors' samples.

By share, this clone ranks as medium-sized. The chain has TRBV6-1 and TRBJ1-1; tentatively, D is TRBD1 (5 bases). The CDR3 extends over 13 amino acids. In germline, CDR1 is MNHNS, CDR2 SASEGT. Trimming took off 6 bases at V and 6 bases at J, with 14 bases between the two ends. The CDR3 reads CASRPDKGSEAFF. The CDR3 DNA reads TGTGCCAGCAGACCGGACAAGGGGTCTGAAGCTTTCTTT.

This clone was observed many times. V and J are TRBV20-1 and TRBJ1-2; a weak D match, TRBD1 (5 bases). Per the germline V gene, CDR1 is DFQATT and CDR2 is SNEGSKA (reference sequence). The CDR3 length is 14 residues. The V end was cut by 5 bases, the J end by 2 bases, with 15 bases between. DNA of the CDR3: TGCAGTGCTGCGGGGGGAATGGAGAACTATGGCTACACCTTC. Protein: CSAAGGMENYGYTF.